The 29 T cell receptor beta chains reported below all come from one sample, sequenced in a study of cytomegalovirus exposure and HLA in healthy donors. PCR was performed using 60 Vbeta and 13 Jbeta primers. Produced via immunoSEQ multiplex PCR; TCRdb's table is partial and in-frame only. Of approximately 110,000 clones in the sample, about 80% were seen once. The sequenced sample consisted of PBMCs. The origin of the receptors is a woman between 45 and 65 years old in good health and CMV-seropositive.

V usage is TRBV7-8 and J usage is TRBJ1-5; the D gene is possibly TRBD1 (5 bases). V gave up 0 bases and J gave up 7 bases, with 13 bases separating them. Germline CDR1 is SGHVS and CDR2 is FQNEAQ. The CDR3 covers 15 residues. CDR3: CASSLALGQQQPQHF. The CDR3 coding sequence is TGTGCCAGCAGCTTAGCGCTGGGGCAACAACAGCCCCAGCATTTT.

The rearrangement links TRBV11-2 to TRBJ2-3; 11 nucleotides agree with TRBD2. Germline lookup yields CDR1 SGHAT and CDR2 FQNNGV. The CDR3 is 16 residues long. The V gene end was trimmed by 7 bases and the J gene end by 3 bases; junction bases not matched to a gene: 9. In DNA, the CDR3 is TGTGCCAGCACCCTGAATAGCGGGGGGGGGACAGATACGCAGTATTTT. Encoded protein: CASTLNSGGGTDTQYF.

This sequence joins TRBV20-1 and TRBJ2-5; D possibly corresponds to TRBD1 (6 bases). V dropped 7 bases and J dropped 4 bases, with 7 bases sitting between them. Germline values: CDR1 DFQATT, CDR2 SNEGSKA (reference sequence). The CDR3 length is 10 residues. The CDR3 is CSVRGETQYF. The CDR3 nucleotides read TGCAGTGTCAGGGGAGAGACCCAGTACTTC.

The rearrangement links TRBV11-2 to TRBJ2-1; D possibly corresponds to TRBD2 (5 bases). The CDR3 loop spans 13 amino acids. Germline lookup yields CDR1 SGHAT and CDR2 FQNNGV. Trimming shortened V by 5 bases and J by 8 bases, and 13 bases separated the two germline ends. The CDR3, as DNA: TGTGCCAGCAGCCCCTCACTGGAGGATGAGCAGTTCTTC. Its protein product is CASSPSLEDEQFF.

This sequence joins TRBV19 and TRBJ2-1, with D unclear. This CDR3 is 12 amino acids long. The V end was cut by 1 base, the J end by 10 bases, with 8 bases between. Germline values: CDR1 LNHDA, CDR2 SQIVND (reference sequence). CDR3 in amino acids: CASSIGPGEQFF. DNA of the CDR3: TGTGCCAGTAGTATAGGCCCAGGAGAGCAGTTCTTC. Full variable domain (remainder filled in from reference TRBV19 and TRBJ2-1): DGGITQSPKYLFRKEGQNVTLSCEQNLNHDAMYWYRQDPGQGLRLIYYSQIVNDFQKGDIAEGYSVSREKKESFPLTVTSAQKNPTAFYLCASSIGPGEQFFGPGTRLTVL.

This clone was counted once. This sequence joins TRBV12-1 and TRBJ1-2. TRBV12-1 is a documented pseudogene. The CDR3 is 16 amino acids. The CDR3 protein is CASSSTEGIHNYGYTF. CDR3 sequence (DNA): TGTGCCAGCAGCTCTACGGAGGGCATTCACAACTATGGCTACACCTTC.

A few counts support this clone. This chain connects TRBV19 to TRBJ1-3; D not certain. V was clipped by 6 bases and J by 2 bases, with 8 bases between them. CDR3 size: 13 residues. Germline CDR1 and CDR2: LNHDA and SQIVND (reference sequence). CDR3 in DNA: TGTGCCAGTAGAGTGGGAGCTGGAAACACCATATATTTT. It translates to CASRVGAGNTIYF.

This clone was detected a few times. The chain combines TRBV2 with TRBJ2-3; 12 positions match TRBD2. This CDR3 contains 16 residues. The trim removed 6 bases at V and 6 bases at J, leaving 10 bases unmatched. CDR1 is SNHLY, CDR2 FYNNEI, per germline. The CDR3 loop reads CASRGLAGRVRDTQYF. The CDR3 nucleotides are TGTGCCAGCAGAGGACTAGCGGGACGAGTCAGGGATACGCAGTATTTT.

This clone was seen only a few times. The chain couples TRBV6-6 to TRBJ1-4, with TRBD1 matching 9 bases. The CDR3 is 14 residues long. Trimming cost V 2 bases and J 8 bases; bases outside gene matches: 3. Germline CDR1 reads MNHNY; CDR2 reads SVGAGI (reference sequence). The DNA for the CDR3 is TGTGCCAGCAGTTACGGGGACAGGGTCGAAAAACTGTTTTTT. It yields the protein CASSYGDRVEKLFF.

V and J are TRBV5-4 and TRBJ2-1; 7 positions agree with TRBD1. Germline V lookup: CDR1 SGHNT, CDR2 YYREEE (reference sequence). The CDR3 runs 15 residues. The V gene end was trimmed by 4 bases and the J gene end by 0 bases; junction bases not matched to a gene: 4. The CDR3 DNA sequence: TGTGCCAGCAGCCTACAGGGGAACTCCTACAATGAGCAGTTCTTC. Translated, it gives CASSLQGNSYNEQFF.

This clone was seen a few times. The chain links TRBV6-1 to TRBJ1-1; the match to TRBD1 covers 10 bases. J was trimmed by 10 bases and V by 6 bases; bases with no gene match: 8. This CDR3 region has 13 residues. Germline V gives CDR1 MNHNS, CDR2 SASEGT. The CDR3 region is CASRTDRGQGAFF. For the CDR3, the DNA is TGTGCCAGCAGGACCGACAGGGGGCAGGGAGCTTTCTTT.

The chain has TRBV2 and TRBJ1-3, with 7 positions matching TRBD1. This CDR3 region has 16 residues. From germline, CDR1 is SNHLY and CDR2 FYNNEI. The junction had 9 bases not matched to a gene; V was cut back by 7 bases and J by 0 bases. CDR3 loop: CASNRQGHLSGNTIYF. CDR3 nucleotide sequence: TGTGCCAGCAATCGACAGGGCCACCTCTCTGGAAACACCATATATTTT. Full variable domain (remainder filled in from reference TRBV2 and TRBJ1-3): EPEVTQTPSHQVTQMGQEVILRCVPISNHLYFYWYRQILGQKVEFLVSFYNNEISEKSEIFDDQFSVERPDGSNFTLKIRSTKLEDSAMYFCASNRQGHLSGNTIYFGEGSWLTVV.

The rearrangement joins TRBV18 to TRBJ2-4, with 7 bases matching TRBD2. Losses at the gene ends were 3 bases for V and 8 bases for J; bases not matched to a gene: 4. Germline V gives CDR1 KGHSH, CDR2 LQKENI. The CDR3 covers 13 residues. The chain's CDR3 is CASSPSRGDIQYF. CDR3 bases: TGTGCCAGCTCACCCTCTCGGGGGGACATTCAGTACTTC. Full variable domain (remainder filled in from reference TRBV18 and TRBJ2-4): NAGVMQNPRHLVRRRGQEARLRCSPMKGHSHVYWYRQLPEEGLKFMVYLQKENIIDESGMPKERFSAEFPKEGPSILRIQQVVRGDSAAYFCASSPSRGDIQYFGAGTRLSVL.

The chain has TRBV4-1 and TRBJ2-3; D perhaps matches TRBD2 (6 bases). Trimming shortened V by 4 bases and J by 0 bases, and 8 bases separated the two germline ends. Germline V gene data show CDR1 as MGHRA and CDR2 as YSYEKL. The CDR3 is 14 residues long. The CDR3 coding sequence is TGCGCCAGCAGCCTAGCGGACAGCACAGATACGCAGTATTTT. Translation gives CASSLADSTDTQYF.

The chain has TRBV6-5 and TRBJ2-5; the match to TRBD1 covers 7 bases. Matching the DNA end better, TRBJ2-7 makes the J call doubtful. The CDR3 consists of 14 residues. Germline CDR1 and CDR2: MNHEY and SVGAGI. The CDR3 reads CASSFGQENYEQYF. In DNA form, the CDR3 reads TGTGCCAGCAGCTTCGGACAGGAGAACTACGAGCAGTACTTC.

This sequence joins TRBV5-4 and TRBJ1-2; D might be TRBD1 (5 bases). V lost 4 bases, J lost 7 bases, and 17 bases lay in between. CDR1 and CDR2 from the germline V gene are SGHNT and YYREEE (reference sequence). This CDR3 is built from 14 residues. The CDR3 spells CASSRRGLAGGYTF. As DNA, the CDR3 is TGTGCCAGCAGCCGTAGGGGATTAGCGGGTGGCTACACCTTC.

This clone has just one count. The chain employs TRBV29-1 and TRBJ2-1; weak D call: TRBD1 (5 bases). Germline lookup yields CDR1 SQVTM and CDR2 ANQGSEA. This CDR3 is 11 amino acids long. The V gene lost 2 bases and the J gene lost 9 bases, with 8 bases spanning the gap. The CDR3 is CSVEKGPEQFF. The DNA of the CDR3 is TGCAGCGTTGAAAAGGGGCCTGAGCAGTTCTTC.

The chain combines TRBV5-6 with TRBJ2-5; 9 bases fit TRBD2. The DNA end lines up better with TRBJ2-7; the J call may be wrong. Germline V CDR1 and CDR2: SGHDT, YYEEEE. This CDR3 is built from 16 residues. The CDR3 region is CASSFRLAGSSYEQYF. The DNA of the CDR3 is TGTGCCAGCAGTTTTAGGCTAGCGGGGAGCTCCTACGAGCAGTACTTC.

The V and J genes are TRBV6-1 and TRBJ2-4; TRBD1 matches at 7 bases. From germline, CDR1 is MNHNS and CDR2 SASEGT. The CDR3 has 15 amino acids. V shed 6 bases, J shed 10 bases, and the junction held 15 bases outside the gene matches. CDR3 nucleotides: TGTGCCAGCAGCGAAACCGGGACAGCCAGAATTATTCAGTACTTC. Translated: CASSETGTARIIQYF.

The chain employs TRBV29-1 and TRBJ1-2; D gene unclear. The V and J ends lost 0 bases and 1 base respectively, with 6 bases between them. Germline V gene data show CDR1 as SQVTM and CDR2 as ANQGSEA. The CDR3 is 13 amino acids. CDR3 coding DNA: TGCAGCGTTGAAGACGGAGATAACTATGGCTACACCTTC. Translated, it gives CSVEDGDNYGYTF.

V and J are TRBV4-2 and TRBJ2-3; TRBD2 matches at 8 bases. The CDR3 loop spans 14 amino acids. J lost 4 bases, V lost 4 bases, and 4 bases had no gene match. Germline CDR1 LGHNA, CDR2 YNFKEQ. The CDR3 protein is CASSPGLGADTQYF. The DNA of the CDR3 is TGTGCCAGCAGCCCGGGACTAGGAGCAGATACGCAGTATTTT.

The gene calls are TRBV6-1 and TRBJ2-7; 7 bases are a match to TRBD1. The CDR3 runs to 16 residues. V lost 4 bases to trimming and J lost 5 bases; unmatched junction nucleotides: 14. Germline-derived CDR1 and CDR2 are MNHNS and SASEGT. CDR3 amino acids: CASSVPPGQPQHEQYF. CDR3 bases: TGTGCCAGCAGTGTTCCTCCGGGACAGCCTCAACACGAGCAGTACTTC.

This chain joins TRBV2 and TRBJ2-7; 12 bases line up with TRBD2. The V segment lost 6 bases and the J segment 4 bases; nucleotides outside the gene matches: 4. Per the germline V gene, CDR1 is SNHLY and CDR2 is FYNNEI. CDR3 length: 14 residues. CDR3 amino acids: CASREGLAGYEQYF. Here the CDR3 DNA reads TGTGCCAGCAGGGAGGGACTAGCGGGTTACGAGCAGTACTTC.

The chain couples TRBV4-3 to TRBJ2-7; 10 positions agree with TRBD1. The germline V gene encodes CDR1 LGHNA and CDR2 YSLEER. CDR3 size: 16 residues. V gave up 0 bases and J gave up 2 bases; unmatched junction bases: 4. This chain's CDR3 is CASSQDIGQGAYEQYF. For the CDR3, the DNA is TGCGCCAGCAGCCAAGATATAGGACAGGGGGCCTACGAGCAGTACTTC.

This clone turned up a few times. The chain is built from TRBV6-1 and TRBJ1-2, with TRBD1 matching 7 bases. This CDR3 has 14 amino acids. V lost 2 bases to trimming and J lost 7 bases; unmatched junction nucleotides: 7. Germline V gives CDR1 MNHNS, CDR2 SASEGT. Here the CDR3 DNA reads TGTGCCAGCAGTGAATATGAGGGGGCAGGTGGCTACACCTTC. Residues: CASSEYEGAGGYTF.

The chain is built from TRBV18 and TRBJ2-1; 10 bases fit TRBD2. This CDR3 is 15 amino acids long. Unmatched junction bases numbered 6, after V lost 3 bases and J lost 7 bases. Germline CDR1 is KGHSH and CDR2 is LQKENI. The CDR3 spells CASSPSAGGNNEQFF. CDR3 DNA: TGTGCCAGCTCACCGTCAGCGGGGGGGAATAATGAGCAGTTCTTC.

This sequence joins TRBV7-2 and TRBJ2-3, with 12 bases aligning to TRBD2. Germline CDR1 is SGHTA and CDR2 is FQGNSA. The length of the CDR3 is 15 residues. V shed 4 bases, J shed 3 bases, and the junction held 2 bases outside the gene matches. In DNA, the CDR3 is TGTGCCAGCAGCTGGACTAGCGGGGTTACAGATACGCAGTATTTT. It translates to CASSWTSGVTDTQYF.

The chain employs TRBV7-2 and TRBJ1-3, with D tentatively TRBD1 (6 bases). The V gene's germline CDR1 is SGHTA and CDR2 FQGNSA. The CDR3 is 14 residues long. The germline V and J ends were trimmed by 5 bases and 0 bases, with 8 bases remaining between them. DNA for the CDR3: TGTGCCAGCAGCCCACAGGGCTCTGGAAACACCATATATTTT. Translating gives CASSPQGSGNTIYF. Complete variable domain (other parts from reference TRBV7-2 and TRBJ1-3): GAGVSQSPSNKVTEKGKDVELRCDPISGHTALYWYRQSLGQGLEFLIYFQGNSAPDKSGLPSDRFSAERTGGSVSTLTIQRTQQEDSAVYLCASSPQGSGNTIYFGEGSWLTVV.

This chain uses TRBV6-1 with TRBJ2-5, with TRBD1 matching 8 bases. The germline CDR1 and CDR2 sequences are MNHNS and SASEGT. V lost 8 bases and J lost 7; bases outside the gene matches: 9. The CDR3 is 13 residues long. CDR3 loop: CASAADRDGTQYF. DNA of the CDR3: TGTGCCAGCGCTGCGGACAGGGACGGGACCCAGTACTTC.